This T cell receptor beta chain was found in a study of cytomegalovirus exposure and HLA in healthy donors. Study findings and constraints: Generally TCR sequences proved uncommon, though certain public TCRs appeared in numerous donors.

The V gene's germline CDR1 is GTSNPN and CDR2 SVGIG (reference sequence). Unmatched junction bases numbered 9, after V lost 3 bases and J lost 8 bases. CDR3 size: 15 residues. On this clone itself: Its antigen is currently unknown.

Among the donors, all were healthy bone marrow donors. Both 60 Vbeta primers and 13 Jbeta primers went into the PCR. Method: immunoSEQ multiplex PCR; TCRdb's copy keeps in-frame clones and lacks some. This sample has 150,000 to 200,000 clones, with about four fifths found just once. The TCR originated in a man between 18 and 29 years old in good health and CMV-seronegative. The V and J genes are TRBV30 and TRBJ2-1; TRBD2 aligns across 11 bases. The sample was PBMCs. CDR3 sequence reads: CAWSHGLAGRDEQFF. CDR3 bases: TGTGCCTGGAGCCATGGACTAGCGGGTCGCGATGAGCAGTTCTTC.